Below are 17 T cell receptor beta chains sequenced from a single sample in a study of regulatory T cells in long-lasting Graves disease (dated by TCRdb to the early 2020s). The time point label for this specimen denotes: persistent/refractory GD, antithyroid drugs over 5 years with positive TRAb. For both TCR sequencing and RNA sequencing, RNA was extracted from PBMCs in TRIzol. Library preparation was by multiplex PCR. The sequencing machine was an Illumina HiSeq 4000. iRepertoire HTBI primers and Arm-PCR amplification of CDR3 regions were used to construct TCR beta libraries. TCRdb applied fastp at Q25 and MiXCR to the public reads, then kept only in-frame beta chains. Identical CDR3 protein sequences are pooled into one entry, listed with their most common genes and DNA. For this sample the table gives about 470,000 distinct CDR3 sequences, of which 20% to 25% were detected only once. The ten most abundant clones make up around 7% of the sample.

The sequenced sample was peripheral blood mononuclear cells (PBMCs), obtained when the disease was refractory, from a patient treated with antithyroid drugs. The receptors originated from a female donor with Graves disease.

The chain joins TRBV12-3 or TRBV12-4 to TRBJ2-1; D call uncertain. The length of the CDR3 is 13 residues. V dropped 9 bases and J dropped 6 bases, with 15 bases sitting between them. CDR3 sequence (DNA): TGTGCCAGAAAGTGGGTTTTTGGCAATGAGCAGTTCTTC. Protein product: CARKWVFGNEQFF.

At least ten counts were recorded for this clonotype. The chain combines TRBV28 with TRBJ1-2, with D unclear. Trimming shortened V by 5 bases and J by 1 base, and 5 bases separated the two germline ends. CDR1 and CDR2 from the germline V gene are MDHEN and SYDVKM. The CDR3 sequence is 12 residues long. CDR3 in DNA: TGTGCCAGCAGTAAGGTTAACTATGGCTACACCTTC. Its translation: CASSKVNYGYTF.

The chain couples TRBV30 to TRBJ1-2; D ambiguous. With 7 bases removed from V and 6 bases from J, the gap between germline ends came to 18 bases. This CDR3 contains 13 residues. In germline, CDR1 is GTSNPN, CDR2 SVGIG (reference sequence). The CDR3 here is CALGTDLQNGYTF. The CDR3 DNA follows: TGTGCCTTAGGAACAGACCTACAAAATGGCTACACCTTC.

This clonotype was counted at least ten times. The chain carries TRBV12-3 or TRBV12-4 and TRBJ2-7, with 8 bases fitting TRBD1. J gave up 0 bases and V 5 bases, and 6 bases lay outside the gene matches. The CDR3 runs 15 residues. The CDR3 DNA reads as TGTGCCAGCAGTCTTGGGACAGGATTCTCCTACGAGCAGTACTTC. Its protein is CASSLGTGFSYEQYF.

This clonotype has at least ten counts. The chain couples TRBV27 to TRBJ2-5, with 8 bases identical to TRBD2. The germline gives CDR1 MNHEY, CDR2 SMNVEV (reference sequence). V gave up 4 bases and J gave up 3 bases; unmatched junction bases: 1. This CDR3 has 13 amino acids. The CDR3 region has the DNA TGTGCCAGCAGTTCACTAGCGGAAGAGACCCAGTACTTC. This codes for CASSSLAEETQYF.

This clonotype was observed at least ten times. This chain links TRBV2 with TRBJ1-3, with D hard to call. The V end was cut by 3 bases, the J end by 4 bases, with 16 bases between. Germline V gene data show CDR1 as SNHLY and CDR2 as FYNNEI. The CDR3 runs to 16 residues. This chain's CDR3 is CASSDIGVALGNTIYF. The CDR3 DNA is TGTGCCAGCAGTGATATCGGGGTCGCTCTGGGAAACACCATATATTTT.

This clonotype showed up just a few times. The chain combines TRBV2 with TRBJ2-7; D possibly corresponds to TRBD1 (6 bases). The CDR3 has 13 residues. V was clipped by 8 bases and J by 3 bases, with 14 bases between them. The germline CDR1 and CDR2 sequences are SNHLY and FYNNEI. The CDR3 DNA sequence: TGTGCCAGCCTGGACAGTCGAATCTACGAGCAGTACTTC. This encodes CASLDSRIYEQYF.

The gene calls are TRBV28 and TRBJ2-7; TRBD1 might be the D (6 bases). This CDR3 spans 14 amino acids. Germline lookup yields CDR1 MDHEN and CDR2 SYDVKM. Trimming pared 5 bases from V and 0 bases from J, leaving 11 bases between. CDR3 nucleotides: TGTGCCAGCAGTGGACAGTGGGGCTCCTACGAGCAGTACTTC. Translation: CASSGQWGSYEQYF.

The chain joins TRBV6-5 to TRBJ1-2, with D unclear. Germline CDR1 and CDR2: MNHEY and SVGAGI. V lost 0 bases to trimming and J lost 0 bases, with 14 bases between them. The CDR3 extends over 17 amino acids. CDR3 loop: CASSYSNVGPANYGYTF. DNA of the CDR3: TGTGCCAGCAGTTACTCGAACGTTGGCCCTGCTAACTATGGCTACACCTTC.

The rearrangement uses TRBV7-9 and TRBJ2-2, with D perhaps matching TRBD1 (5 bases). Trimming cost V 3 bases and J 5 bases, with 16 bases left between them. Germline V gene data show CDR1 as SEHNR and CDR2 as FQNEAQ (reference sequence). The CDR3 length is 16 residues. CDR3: CASSFVDSFLTGELFF. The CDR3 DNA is TGTGCCAGCAGCTTCGTTGACAGTTTCCTGACCGGGGAGCTGTTTTTT.

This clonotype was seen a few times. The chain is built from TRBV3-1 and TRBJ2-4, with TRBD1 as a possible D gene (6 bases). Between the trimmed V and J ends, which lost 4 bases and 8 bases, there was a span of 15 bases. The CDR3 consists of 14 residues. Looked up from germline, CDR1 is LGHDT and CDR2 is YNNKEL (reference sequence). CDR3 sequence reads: CASSLQQGRDIQYF. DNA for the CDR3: TGTGCCAGCAGCCTGCAGCAGGGGAGAGACATTCAGTACTTC.

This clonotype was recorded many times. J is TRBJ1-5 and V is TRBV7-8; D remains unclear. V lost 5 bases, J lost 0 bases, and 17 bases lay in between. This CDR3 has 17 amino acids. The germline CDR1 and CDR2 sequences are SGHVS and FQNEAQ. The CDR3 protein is CASSPTQHWDSNQPQHF. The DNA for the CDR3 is TGTGCCAGCAGCCCAACCCAGCATTGGGATAGCAATCAGCCCCAGCATTTT.

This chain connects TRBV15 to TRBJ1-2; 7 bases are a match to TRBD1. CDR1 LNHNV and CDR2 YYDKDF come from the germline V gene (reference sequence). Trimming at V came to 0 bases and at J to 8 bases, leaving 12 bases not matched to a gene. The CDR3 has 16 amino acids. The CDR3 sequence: CATSRDRRQGVGGYTF. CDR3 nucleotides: TGTGCCACCAGCAGAGATCGGCGGCAGGGGGTCGGCGGCTACACCTTC.

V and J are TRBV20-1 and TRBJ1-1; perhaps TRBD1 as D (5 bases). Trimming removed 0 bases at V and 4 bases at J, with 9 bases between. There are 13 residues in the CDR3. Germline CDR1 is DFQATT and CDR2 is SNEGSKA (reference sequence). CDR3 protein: CSAREQEITEAFF. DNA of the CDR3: TGCAGTGCTAGAGAACAGGAAATCACTGAAGCTTTCTTT.

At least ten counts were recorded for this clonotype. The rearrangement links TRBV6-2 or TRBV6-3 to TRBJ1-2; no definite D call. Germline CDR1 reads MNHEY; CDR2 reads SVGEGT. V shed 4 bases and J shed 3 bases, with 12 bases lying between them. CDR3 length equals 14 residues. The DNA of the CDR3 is TGTGCCAGCAGTTCCTTTAGTGAGTACTATGGCTACACCTTC. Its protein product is CASSSFSEYYGYTF.

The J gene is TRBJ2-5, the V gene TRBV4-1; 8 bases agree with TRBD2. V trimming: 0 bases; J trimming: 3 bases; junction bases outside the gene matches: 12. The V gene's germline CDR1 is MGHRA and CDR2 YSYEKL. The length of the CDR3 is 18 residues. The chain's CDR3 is CASSQESSGRAAEETQYF. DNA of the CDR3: TGCGCCAGCAGCCAAGAATCTTCCGGGAGGGCCGCTGAAGAGACCCAGTACTTC.

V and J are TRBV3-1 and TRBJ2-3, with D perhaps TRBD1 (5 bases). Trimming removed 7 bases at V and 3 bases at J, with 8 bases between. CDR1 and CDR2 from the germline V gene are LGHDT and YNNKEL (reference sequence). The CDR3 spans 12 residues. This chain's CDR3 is CASTKGTDTQYF. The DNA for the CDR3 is TGTGCCAGCACTAAGGGGACAGATACGCAGTATTTT.